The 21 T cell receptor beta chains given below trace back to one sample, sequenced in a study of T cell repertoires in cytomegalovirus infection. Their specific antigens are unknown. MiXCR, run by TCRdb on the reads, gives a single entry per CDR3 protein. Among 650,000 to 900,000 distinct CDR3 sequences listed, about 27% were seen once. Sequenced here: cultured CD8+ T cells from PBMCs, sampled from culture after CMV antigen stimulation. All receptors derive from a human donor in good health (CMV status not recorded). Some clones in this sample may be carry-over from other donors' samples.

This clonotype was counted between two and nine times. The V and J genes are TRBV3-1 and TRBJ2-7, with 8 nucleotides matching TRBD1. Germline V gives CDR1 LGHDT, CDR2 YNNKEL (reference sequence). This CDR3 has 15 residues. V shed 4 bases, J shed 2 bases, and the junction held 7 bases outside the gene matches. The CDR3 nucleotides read TGTGCCAGCAGCCCCGGACAGGGAGGCGCCTACGAGCAGTACGTC. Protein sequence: CASSPGQGGAYEQYV.

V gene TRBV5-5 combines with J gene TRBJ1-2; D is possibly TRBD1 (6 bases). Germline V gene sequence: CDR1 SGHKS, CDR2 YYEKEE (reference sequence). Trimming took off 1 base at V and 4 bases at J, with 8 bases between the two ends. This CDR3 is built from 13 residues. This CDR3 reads CASSLSQGYGYTF. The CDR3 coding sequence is TGTGCCAGCAGCTTGTCACAGGGCTATGGCTACACCTTC.

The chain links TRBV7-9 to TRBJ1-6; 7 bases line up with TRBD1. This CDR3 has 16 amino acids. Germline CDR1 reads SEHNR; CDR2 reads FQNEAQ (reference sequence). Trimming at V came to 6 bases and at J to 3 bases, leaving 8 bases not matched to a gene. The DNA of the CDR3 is TGTGCCAGCAGGGCCCCAGGGGGACTCTATAATTCACCCCTCCACTTT. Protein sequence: CASRAPGGLYNSPLHF.

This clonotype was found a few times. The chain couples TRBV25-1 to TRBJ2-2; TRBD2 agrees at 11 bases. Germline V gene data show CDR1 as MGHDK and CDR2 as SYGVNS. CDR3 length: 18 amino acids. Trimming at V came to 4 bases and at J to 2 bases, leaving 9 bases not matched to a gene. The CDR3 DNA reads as TGTGCCAGCAGTGTCGAGACTAGCGGGGATACTAACACCGGGGAGCTGTTTTTT. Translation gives CASSVETSGDTNTGELFF.

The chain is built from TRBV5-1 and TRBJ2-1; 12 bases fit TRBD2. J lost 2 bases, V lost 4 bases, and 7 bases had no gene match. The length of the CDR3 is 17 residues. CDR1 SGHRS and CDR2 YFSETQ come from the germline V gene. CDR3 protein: CASSPGLAGPPYNEQFF. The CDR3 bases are TGCGCCAGCAGCCCTGGACTAGCGGGGCCCCCCTACAATGAGCAGTTCTTC.

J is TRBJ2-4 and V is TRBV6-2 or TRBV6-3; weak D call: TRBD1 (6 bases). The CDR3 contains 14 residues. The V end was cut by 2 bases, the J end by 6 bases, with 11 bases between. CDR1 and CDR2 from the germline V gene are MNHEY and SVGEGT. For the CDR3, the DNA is TGTGCCAGCAGTTACGGGGGCAACGGAAACATTCAGTACTTC. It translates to CASSYGGNGNIQYF.

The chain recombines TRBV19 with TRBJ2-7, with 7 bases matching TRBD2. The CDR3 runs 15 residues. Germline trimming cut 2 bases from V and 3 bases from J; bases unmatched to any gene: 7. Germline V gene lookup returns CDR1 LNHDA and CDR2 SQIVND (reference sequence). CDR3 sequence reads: CASSIPPGGIYEQYV. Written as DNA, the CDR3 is TGTGCCAGTAGTATACCCCCGGGGGGAATCTACGAGCAGTACGTC.

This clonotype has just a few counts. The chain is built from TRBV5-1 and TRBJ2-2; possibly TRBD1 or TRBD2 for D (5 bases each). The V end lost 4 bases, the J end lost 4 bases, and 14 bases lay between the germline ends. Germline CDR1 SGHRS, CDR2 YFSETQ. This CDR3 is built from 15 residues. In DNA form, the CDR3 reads TGCGCCAGCAGCCCGCGCCGGGACGGCACCGGGGAGCTGTTTTTT. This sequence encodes CASSPRRDGTGELFF.

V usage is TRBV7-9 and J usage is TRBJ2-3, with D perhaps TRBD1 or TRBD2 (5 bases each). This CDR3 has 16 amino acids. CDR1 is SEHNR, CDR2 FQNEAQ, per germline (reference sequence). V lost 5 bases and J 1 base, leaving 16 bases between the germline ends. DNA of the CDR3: TGTGCCAGCAGCGGAACTCGGGACCTCGGCACAGATACGCAGTATTTT. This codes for CASSGTRDLGTDTQYF. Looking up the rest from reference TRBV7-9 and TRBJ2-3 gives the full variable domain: DTGVSQNPRHKITKRGQNVTFRCDPISEHNRLYWYRQTLGQGPEFLTYFQNEAQLEKSRLLSDRFSAERPKGSFSTLEIQRTEQGDSAMYLCASSGTRDLGTDTQYFGPGTRLTVL.

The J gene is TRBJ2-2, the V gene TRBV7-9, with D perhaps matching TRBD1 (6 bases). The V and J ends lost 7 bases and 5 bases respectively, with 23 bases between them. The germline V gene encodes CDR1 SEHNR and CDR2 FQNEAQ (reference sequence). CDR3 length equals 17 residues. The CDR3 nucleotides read TGTGCCAGCACCGGTCGGGTCCAGGGGACGGGAACCGGGGAGCTGTTTTTT. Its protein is CASTGRVQGTGTGELFF.

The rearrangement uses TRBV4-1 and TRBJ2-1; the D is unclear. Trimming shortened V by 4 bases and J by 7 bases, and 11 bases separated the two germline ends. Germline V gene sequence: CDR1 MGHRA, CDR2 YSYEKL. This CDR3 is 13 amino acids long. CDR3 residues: CASSPSQGNEQFF. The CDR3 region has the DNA TGCGCCAGCAGCCCCTCCCAAGGGAATGAGCAGTTCTTC.

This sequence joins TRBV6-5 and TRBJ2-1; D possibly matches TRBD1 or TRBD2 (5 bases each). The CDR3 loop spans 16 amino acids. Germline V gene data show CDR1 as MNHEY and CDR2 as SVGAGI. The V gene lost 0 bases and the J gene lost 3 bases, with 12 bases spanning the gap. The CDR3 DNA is TGTGCCAGCAGTTACTCCGGGGCGGACGGCTACAATGAGCAGTTCTTC. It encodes CASSYSGADGYNEQFF.

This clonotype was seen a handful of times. In DNA, the CDR3 is TGTGCCAGCAGCTCCCCTCGCGGGGGGGGGGAGACCCAGTACTTC. Protein: CASSSPRGGGETQYF. The chain recombines TRBV7-9 with TRBJ2-5, with 9 bases that match TRBD2. This CDR3 has 15 amino acids. Germline loops: CDR1 SEHNR, CDR2 FQNEAQ (reference sequence). Germline trimming cut 4 bases from V and 5 bases from J; bases unmatched to any gene: 8.

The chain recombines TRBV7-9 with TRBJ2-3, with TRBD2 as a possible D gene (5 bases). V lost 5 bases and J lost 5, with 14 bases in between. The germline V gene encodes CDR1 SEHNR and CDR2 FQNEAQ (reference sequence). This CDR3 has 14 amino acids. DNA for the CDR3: TGTGCCAGCAGCCCTCCGGGGTTAGAAGATACGCAGTATTTT. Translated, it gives CASSPPGLEDTQYF.

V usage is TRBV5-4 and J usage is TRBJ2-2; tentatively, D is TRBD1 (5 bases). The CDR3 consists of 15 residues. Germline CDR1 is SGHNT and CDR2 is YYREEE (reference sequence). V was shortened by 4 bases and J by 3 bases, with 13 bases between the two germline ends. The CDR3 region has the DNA TGTGCCAGCAGCATAGACAGAACTCACACCGGGGAGCTGTTTTTT. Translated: CASSIDRTHTGELFF.

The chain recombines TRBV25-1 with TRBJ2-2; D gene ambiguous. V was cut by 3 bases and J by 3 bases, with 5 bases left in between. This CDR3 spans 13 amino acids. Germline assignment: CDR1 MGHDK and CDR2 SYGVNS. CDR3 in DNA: TGTGCCAGCAGTGAGTTATACACCGGGGAGCTGTTTTTT. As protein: CASSELYTGELFF.

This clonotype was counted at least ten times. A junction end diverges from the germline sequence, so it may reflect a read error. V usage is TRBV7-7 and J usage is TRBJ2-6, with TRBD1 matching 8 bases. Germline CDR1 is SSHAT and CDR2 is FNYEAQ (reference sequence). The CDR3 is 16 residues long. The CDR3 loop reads CASSSQGASGANVLTF. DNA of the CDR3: TGTGCTAGCAGCTCCCAGGGGGCCTCTGGGGCCAACGTCCTGACTTTC.

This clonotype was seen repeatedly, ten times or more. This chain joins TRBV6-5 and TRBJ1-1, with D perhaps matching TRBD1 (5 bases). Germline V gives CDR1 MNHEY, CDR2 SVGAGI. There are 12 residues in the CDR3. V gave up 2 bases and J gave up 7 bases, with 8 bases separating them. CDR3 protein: CASSYPTGEAFF. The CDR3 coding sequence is TGTGCCAGCAGTTACCCTACAGGTGAAGCTTTCTTT.

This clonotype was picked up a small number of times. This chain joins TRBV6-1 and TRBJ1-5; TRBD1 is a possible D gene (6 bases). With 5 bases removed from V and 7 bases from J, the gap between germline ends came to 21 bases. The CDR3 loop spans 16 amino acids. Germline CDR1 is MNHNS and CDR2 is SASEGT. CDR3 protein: CASSPYLGGRHQPQHF. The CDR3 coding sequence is TGTGCCAGCAGTCCTTATCTCGGGGGGCGGCACCAGCCCCAGCATTTT.

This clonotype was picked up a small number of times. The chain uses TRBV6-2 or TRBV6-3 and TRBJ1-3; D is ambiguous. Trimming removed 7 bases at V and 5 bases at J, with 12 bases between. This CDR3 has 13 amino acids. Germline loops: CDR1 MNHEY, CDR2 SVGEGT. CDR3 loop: CASTLSGRNTIYF. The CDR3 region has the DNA TGTGCCAGCACTCTCTCGGGGAGAAACACCATATATTTT.

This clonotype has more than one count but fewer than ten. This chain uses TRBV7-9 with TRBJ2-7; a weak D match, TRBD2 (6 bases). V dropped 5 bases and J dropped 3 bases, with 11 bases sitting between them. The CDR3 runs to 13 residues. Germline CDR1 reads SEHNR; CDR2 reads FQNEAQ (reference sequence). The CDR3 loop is CASSSRGNYEQYV. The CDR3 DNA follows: TGTGCCAGCAGCAGTCGGGGGAACTACGAGCAGTACGTC.